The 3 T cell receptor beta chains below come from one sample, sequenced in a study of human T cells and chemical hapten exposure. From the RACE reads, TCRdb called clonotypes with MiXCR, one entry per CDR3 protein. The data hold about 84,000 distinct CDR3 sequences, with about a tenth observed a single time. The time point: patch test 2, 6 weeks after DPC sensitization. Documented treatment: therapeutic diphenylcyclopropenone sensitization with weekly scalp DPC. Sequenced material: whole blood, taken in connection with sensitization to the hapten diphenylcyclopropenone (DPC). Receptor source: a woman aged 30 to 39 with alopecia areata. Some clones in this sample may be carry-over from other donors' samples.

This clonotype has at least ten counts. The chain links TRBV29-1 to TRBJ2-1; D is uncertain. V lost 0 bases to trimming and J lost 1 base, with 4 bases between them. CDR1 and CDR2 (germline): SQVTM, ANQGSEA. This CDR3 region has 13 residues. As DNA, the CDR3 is TGCAGCGTTGAAGAATATTCCTACAATGAGCAGTTCTTC. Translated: CSVEEYSYNEQFF.

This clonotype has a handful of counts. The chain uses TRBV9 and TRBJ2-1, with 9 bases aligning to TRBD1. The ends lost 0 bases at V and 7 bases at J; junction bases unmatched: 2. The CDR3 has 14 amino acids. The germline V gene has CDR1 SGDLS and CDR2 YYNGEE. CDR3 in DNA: TGTGCCAGCAGCGTAGGGACAGGGGCAAATGAGCAGTTCTTC. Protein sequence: CASSVGTGANEQFF.

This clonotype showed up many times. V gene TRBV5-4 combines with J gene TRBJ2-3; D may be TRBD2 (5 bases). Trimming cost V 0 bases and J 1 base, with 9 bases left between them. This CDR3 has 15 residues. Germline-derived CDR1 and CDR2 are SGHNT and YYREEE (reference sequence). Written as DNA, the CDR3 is TGTGCCAGCAGCTTGGGTAGTAGCGGCACAGATACGCAGTATTTT. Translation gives CASSLGSSGTDTQYF.